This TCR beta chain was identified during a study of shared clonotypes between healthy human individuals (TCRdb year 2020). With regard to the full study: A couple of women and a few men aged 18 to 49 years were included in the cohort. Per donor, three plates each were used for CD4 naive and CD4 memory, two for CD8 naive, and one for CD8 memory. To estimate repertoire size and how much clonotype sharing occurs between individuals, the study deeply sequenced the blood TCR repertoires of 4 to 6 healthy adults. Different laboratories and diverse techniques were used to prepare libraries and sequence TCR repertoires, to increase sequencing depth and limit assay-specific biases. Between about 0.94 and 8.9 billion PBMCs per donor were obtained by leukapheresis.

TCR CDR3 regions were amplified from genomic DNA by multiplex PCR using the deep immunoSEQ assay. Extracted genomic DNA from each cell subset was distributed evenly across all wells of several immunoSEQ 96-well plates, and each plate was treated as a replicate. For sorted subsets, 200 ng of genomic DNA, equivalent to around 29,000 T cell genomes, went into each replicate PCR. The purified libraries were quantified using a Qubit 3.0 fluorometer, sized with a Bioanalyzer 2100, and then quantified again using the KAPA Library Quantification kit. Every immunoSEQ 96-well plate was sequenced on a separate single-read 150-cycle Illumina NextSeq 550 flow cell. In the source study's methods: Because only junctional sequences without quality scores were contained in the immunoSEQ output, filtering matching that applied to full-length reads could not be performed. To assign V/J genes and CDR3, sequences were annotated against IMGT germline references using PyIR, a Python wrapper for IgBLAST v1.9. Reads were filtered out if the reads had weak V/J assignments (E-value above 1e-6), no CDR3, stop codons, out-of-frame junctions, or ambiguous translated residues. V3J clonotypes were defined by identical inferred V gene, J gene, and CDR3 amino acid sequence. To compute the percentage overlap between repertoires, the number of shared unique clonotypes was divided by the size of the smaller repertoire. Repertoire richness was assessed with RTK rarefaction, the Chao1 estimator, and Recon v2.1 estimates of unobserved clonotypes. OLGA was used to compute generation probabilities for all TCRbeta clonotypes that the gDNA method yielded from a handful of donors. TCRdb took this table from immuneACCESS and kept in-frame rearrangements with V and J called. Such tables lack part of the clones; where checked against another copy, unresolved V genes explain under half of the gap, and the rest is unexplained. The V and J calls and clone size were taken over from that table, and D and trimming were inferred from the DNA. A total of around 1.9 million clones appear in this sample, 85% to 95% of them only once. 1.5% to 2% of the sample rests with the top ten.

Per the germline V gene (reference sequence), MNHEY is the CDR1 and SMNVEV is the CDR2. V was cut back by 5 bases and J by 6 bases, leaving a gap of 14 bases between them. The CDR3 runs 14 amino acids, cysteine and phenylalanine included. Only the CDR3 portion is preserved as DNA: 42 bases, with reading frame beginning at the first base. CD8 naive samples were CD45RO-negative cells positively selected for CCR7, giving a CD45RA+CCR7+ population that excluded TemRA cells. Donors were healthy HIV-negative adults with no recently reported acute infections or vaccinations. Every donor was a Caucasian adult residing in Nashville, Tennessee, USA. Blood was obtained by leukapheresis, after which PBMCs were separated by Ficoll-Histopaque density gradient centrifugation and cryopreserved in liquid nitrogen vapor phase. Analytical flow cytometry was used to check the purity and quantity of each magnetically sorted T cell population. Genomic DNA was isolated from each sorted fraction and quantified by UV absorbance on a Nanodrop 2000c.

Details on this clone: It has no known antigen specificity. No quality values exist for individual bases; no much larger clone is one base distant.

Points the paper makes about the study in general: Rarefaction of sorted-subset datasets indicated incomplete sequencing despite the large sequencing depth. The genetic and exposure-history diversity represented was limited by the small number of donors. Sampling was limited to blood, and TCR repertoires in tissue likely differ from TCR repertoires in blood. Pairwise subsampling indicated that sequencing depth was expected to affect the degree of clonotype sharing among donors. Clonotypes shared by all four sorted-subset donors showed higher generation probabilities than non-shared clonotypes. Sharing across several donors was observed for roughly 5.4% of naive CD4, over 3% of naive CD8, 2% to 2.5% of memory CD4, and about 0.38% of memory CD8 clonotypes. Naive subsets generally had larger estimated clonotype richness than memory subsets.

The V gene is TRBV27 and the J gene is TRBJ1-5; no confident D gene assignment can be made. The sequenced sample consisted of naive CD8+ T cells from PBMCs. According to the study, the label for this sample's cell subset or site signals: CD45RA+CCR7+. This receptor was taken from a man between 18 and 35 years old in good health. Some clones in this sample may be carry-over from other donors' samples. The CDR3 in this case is CASSPVGGGQPQHF. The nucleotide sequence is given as TGTGCCAGCAGTCCCGTGGGTGGCGGTCAGCCCCAGCATTTT.